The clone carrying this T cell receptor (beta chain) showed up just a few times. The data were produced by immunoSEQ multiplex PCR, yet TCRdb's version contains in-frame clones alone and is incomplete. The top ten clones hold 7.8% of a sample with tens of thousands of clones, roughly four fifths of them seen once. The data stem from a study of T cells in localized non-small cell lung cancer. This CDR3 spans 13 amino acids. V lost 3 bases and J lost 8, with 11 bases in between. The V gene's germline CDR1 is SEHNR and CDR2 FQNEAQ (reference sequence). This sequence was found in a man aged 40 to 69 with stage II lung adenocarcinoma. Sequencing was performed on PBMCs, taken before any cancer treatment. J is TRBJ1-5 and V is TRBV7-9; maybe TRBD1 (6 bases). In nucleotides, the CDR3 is TGTGCCAGCAGCTTTGGGGGCTGGGAGCCCCAGCATTTT. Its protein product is CASSFGGWEPQHF.